Sequencing of this T cell receptor beta chain was carried out in a study of monozygotic twins with inflammatory bowel disease (dated by TCRdb to 2018 to 2020). Regarding the research as a whole: The complete study included 28 monozygotic twin pairs: 19 IBD-discordant Danish pairs and nine German pairs, of which four were IBD-concordant and five were IBD-discordant. The search for disease-associated traits relied mainly on comparing, within discordant pairs, IBD patients with their genetically identical healthy co-twins. Each individual had, on average, about 151 000 unique TCRalpha sequences and 181 000 unique TCRbeta sequences available for analysis.

What the study reported, not specific to this receptor: IBD patients had lower TCRbeta repertoire diversity, measured by the inverse Simpson index, than their healthy co-twins. The results gave no support for a single strong signal or clonotype linked to IBD. IBD patients shared fewer clonotypes with other individuals than healthy twins did, most markedly in patients showing signs of disease activity. Distinction between different T cell subtypes could not be achieved in the analysis. Concordant and discordant twins showed no difference in repertoire similarity, possibly because of limited statistical power. Differing immunosuppressive treatments among patients may have added background noise and inter-individual variability to the repertoires.

From each donor, a roughly 2.3 ml peripheral blood sample was collected into PAXgene tubes and stored at -80 degrees C. Without T cell sorting, total RNA was isolated from whole blood using the PAXgene blood miRNA kit on an automated QIAcube. Peripheral blood from monozygotic twin pairs, either concordant or discordant for inflammatory bowel disease, underwent deep TCRalpha and TCRbeta repertoire profiling that used unique molecular barcoding. Smoking habits were recorded for all twin pairs, with individuals classified as current, former or never smokers. The method behind the library was 5' RACE. Preparation of each TCR library used roughly 3.5 ug of total RNA. For each sample, cDNA synthesis with SMARTScribe reverse transcriptase was split into eight separate reactions. Unique molecular identifiers containing a 6-nucleotide sample barcode were introduced through template switching during cDNA synthesis. Amplification of TCRalpha and TCRbeta cDNA involved two nested PCRs of around 16 and 10 cycles, and each PCR was followed by bead purification. Before amplification, the cDNA was both treated with uracil DNA-glycosylase and purified with the QIAquick PCR purification kit. The second PCR added Illumina TruSeq-compatible adapters along with sample-specific barcodes. Library quality and concentration were assessed using TapeStation and Qubit, and roughly 5 ng of each library was pooled. Sequencing of pooled libraries was carried out on an Illumina HiSeq2500 single-index Rapid Run using 2 x 100 bp reads and custom sequencing primers. On the study's bioinformatics: PCR and sequencing errors were corrected by UMI-based consensus assembly using MiGEC version 1.2.6. MiXCR version 2.1.1 was used for V(D)J alignment, clonotype assembly and CDR3 extraction. To normalise gene usage, clonotype sharing and MAIT/NKT TCR abundance, the analysis used the top 1000, 10 000 and 20 000 clonotypes per sample. After downsampling to 27 000 UMIs, diversity was calculated as the inverse Simpson index using the vegan R package. Paired Mann-Whitney U tests were applied to discordant twin pairs, with Benjamini-Hochberg correction for multiple testing. TCRdb reprocessed the sequencing reads and holds a single record per CDR3 protein sequence, with no DNA. Here the V and J calls rest on TCRdb's processing, not on the authors' analysis. The table kept for this sample lists 420,000 or so distinct CDR3 sequences. In total, the top ten clones hold 2% to 3% of the sample.

In the case of this clonotype: Its binding antigen is unknown.

In the germline V gene (reference sequence), CDR1 corresponds to DFQATT and CDR2 to SNEGSKA. The CDR3 runs 17 amino acids, cysteine and phenylalanine included. No DNA appears here. This sequence was found in a human donor with ulcerative colitis or Crohn's disease, or a healthy co-twin of an affected twin (not recorded which). The V and J genes are TRBV20-1 and TRBJ2-2; the D call from TCRdb, TRBD1, cannot be confirmed without DNA. The sequenced sample consisted of blood. CDR3 protein: CSARDRGGFLNTGELFF.